The 16 T cell receptor beta chains listed next were all sequenced from one sample in a study of a mutant IDH1 vaccine in newly diagnosed glioma. The time point: baseline, week 1 (first vaccination visit). The sample's treatment: pre-vaccination baseline after standard-of-care therapy. Method: immunoSEQ multiplex PCR; TCRdb's copy keeps in-frame clones and lacks some. The profile shows roughly 38,000 clones, 80% to 95% of them singletons. Sequencing used PBMCs, obtained from a glioma patient treated with radiotherapy, temozolomide or both. Receptors were obtained from a man aged 18 to 35 with glioma.

The V gene is TRBV30, the J gene TRBJ2-7, with D perhaps matching TRBD1 or TRBD2 (5 bases each). The V end lost 0 bases, the J end lost 2 bases, and 8 bases lay between the germline ends. Germline V lookup: CDR1 GTSNPN, CDR2 SVGIG (reference sequence). The length of the CDR3 is 13 residues. The CDR3 loop is CAWSVGDPYEQYF. The CDR3 DNA reads as TGTGCCTGGAGTGTAGGGGACCCCTACGAGCAGTACTTC.

The chain recombines TRBV27 with TRBJ1-2; TRBD1 agrees at 9 bases. The germline V gene encodes CDR1 MNHEY and CDR2 SMNVEV (reference sequence). This CDR3 region has 14 residues. The V segment lost 4 bases and the J segment 7 bases; nucleotides outside the gene matches: 7. The CDR3 DNA sequence: TGTGCCAGCAGTTCGGGACAGGGAACCCTTGGCTACACCTTC. Protein: CASSSGQGTLGYTF.

The chain links TRBV27 to TRBJ2-7; D is ambiguous. Germline V gene data show CDR1 as MNHEY and CDR2 as SMNVEV (reference sequence). Between the trimmed V and J ends, which lost 5 bases and 2 bases, there was a span of 7 bases. The CDR3 extends over 12 amino acids. CDR3: CASSPGPYEQYF. The CDR3 DNA reads as TGTGCCAGCAGTCCCGGGCCCTACGAGCAGTACTTC.

DNA of the CDR3: TGCGCCAGCAGCCCCCAACCCGGGACCTATGCGAACACCGGGGAGCTGTTTTTT. Amino acid sequence: CASSPQPGTYANTGELFF. The chain links TRBV4-3 to TRBJ2-2, with D tentatively TRBD1 or TRBD2 (5 bases each). Per the germline V gene, CDR1 is LGHNA and CDR2 is YSLEER. The CDR3 is 18 residues long. V was trimmed by 4 bases and J by 0 bases, leaving 18 bases between them.

The chain is built from TRBV27 and TRBJ2-2; no clear D. Trimming took off 2 bases at V and 7 bases at J, with 5 bases between the two ends. The CDR3 runs 12 residues. Germline V gene sequence: CDR1 MNHEY, CDR2 SMNVEV (reference sequence). In nucleotides, the CDR3 is TGTGCCAGCAGTTTAATCGGCGGGGAGCTGTTTTTT. Its translation is CASSLIGGELFF.

The gene calls are TRBV9 and TRBJ2-3; TRBD2 is a possible D gene (7 bases). This CDR3 region has 13 residues. V was clipped by 4 bases and J by 6 bases, with 12 bases between them. Germline values: CDR1 SGDLS, CDR2 YYNGEE. CDR3 in DNA: TGTGCCAGCAGCCGGGGGGCCCCCGATACGCAGTATTTT. Translated, it gives CASSRGAPDTQYF.

V gene TRBV2 combines with J gene TRBJ1-5; 8 bases are shared with TRBD1. Losses at the gene ends were 6 bases for V and 2 bases for J; bases not matched to a gene: 9. Germline V gives CDR1 SNHLY, CDR2 FYNNEI. The CDR3 contains 16 residues. The chain's CDR3 is CASRVTGGRGNQPQHF. The CDR3 DNA reads TGTGCCAGCAGGGTTACAGGGGGTAGGGGCAATCAGCCCCAGCATTTT.

The chain joins TRBV28 to TRBJ1-2; 7 bases line up with TRBD1. The V gene end was trimmed by 3 bases and the J gene end by 4 bases; junction bases not matched to a gene: 20. The CDR3 sequence is 19 residues long. CDR1 is MDHEN, CDR2 SYDVKM, per germline. CDR3 amino acids: CASSFPVKGSTGWGYGYTF. The CDR3 region has the DNA TGTGCCAGCAGTTTCCCCGTGAAGGGGTCGACAGGGTGGGGCTATGGCTACACCTTC.

The CDR3 DNA reads as TGCGCCAGCAGCCAAGATCGGGCAGGGGAGGACGAGCAGTACTTC. This gives the protein CASSQDRAGEDEQYF. The rearrangement links TRBV4-3 to TRBJ2-7; D is tentatively TRBD1 or TRBD2 (6 bases each). The CDR3 has 15 residues. Germline CDR1 is LGHNA and CDR2 is YSLEER. V lost 0 bases and J lost 5, with 14 bases in between.

This chain joins TRBV30 and TRBJ1-2; no reliable D call. The CDR3 is 13 residues long. The V and J ends lost 2 bases and 4 bases respectively, with 11 bases between them. Germline CDR1 reads GTSNPN; CDR2 reads SVGIG (reference sequence). CDR3 sequence: CAWSRAATYGYTF. The CDR3 bases are TGTGCCTGGAGTAGGGCCGCGACCTATGGCTACACCTTC.

The rearrangement links TRBV7-8 to TRBJ1-1; no clear D gene. The CDR3 totals 13 residues. Trimming took off 0 bases at V and 1 base at J, with 3 bases between the two ends. Germline CDR1 is SGHVS and CDR2 is FQNEAQ. The CDR3 DNA sequence: TGTGCCAGCAGCTTAGCGCGGAACACTGAAGCTTTCTTT. This gives the protein CASSLARNTEAFF.

This clone was counted once. This rearrangement joins TRBV10-3 to TRBJ2-2; 8 nucleotides match TRBD2. The CDR3 runs 12 residues. CDR1 and CDR2 from the germline V gene are ENHRY and SYGVKD. The DNA for the CDR3 is TGTGGAAGCGGGGGTAACACCGGGGAGCTGTTTTTT. It is translated as CGSGGNTGELFF.

The table lists this clone with a few counts. The chain links TRBV4-3 to TRBJ1-1; D uncertain. Trimming took off 0 bases at V and 0 bases at J, with 5 bases between the two ends. The CDR3 spans 14 residues. Germline values: CDR1 LGHNA, CDR2 YSLEER. CDR3 coding DNA: TGCGCCAGCAGCCAAGACCGAATGAACACTGAAGCTTTCTTT. This codes for CASSQDRMNTEAFF.

V usage is TRBV4-1 and J usage is TRBJ2-7; 8 bases are shared with TRBD2. The CDR3 sequence is 15 residues long. Losses at the gene ends were 3 bases for V and 0 bases for J; bases not matched to a gene: 4. CDR1 is MGHRA and CDR2 is YSYEKL in the germline V gene. CDR3: CASSQGLGTSYEQYF. DNA for the CDR3: TGCGCCAGCAGCCAGGGACTAGGGACCTCCTACGAGCAGTACTTC.

This chain links TRBV6-1 with TRBJ2-6; unclear D gene. This CDR3 is built from 15 residues. The germline V and J ends were trimmed by 5 bases and 6 bases, with 14 bases remaining between them. In germline, CDR1 is MNHNS, CDR2 SASEGT. In DNA form, the CDR3 reads TGTGCCAGCAGTCTCGTTCAGAAACCGGCCAACGTCCTGACTTTC. Translated, it gives CASSLVQKPANVLTF.

The chain uses TRBV11-2 and TRBJ2-2; TRBD1 matches at 7 bases. Losses at the gene ends were 4 bases for V and 5 bases for J; bases not matched to a gene: 7. Germline V gene lookup returns CDR1 SGHAT and CDR2 FQNNGV. The CDR3 covers 15 residues. The CDR3 sequence is CASSSLTGRTGELFF. The CDR3 coding sequence is TGTGCCAGCAGCTCCCTGACAGGGCGAACCGGGGAGCTGTTTTTT.